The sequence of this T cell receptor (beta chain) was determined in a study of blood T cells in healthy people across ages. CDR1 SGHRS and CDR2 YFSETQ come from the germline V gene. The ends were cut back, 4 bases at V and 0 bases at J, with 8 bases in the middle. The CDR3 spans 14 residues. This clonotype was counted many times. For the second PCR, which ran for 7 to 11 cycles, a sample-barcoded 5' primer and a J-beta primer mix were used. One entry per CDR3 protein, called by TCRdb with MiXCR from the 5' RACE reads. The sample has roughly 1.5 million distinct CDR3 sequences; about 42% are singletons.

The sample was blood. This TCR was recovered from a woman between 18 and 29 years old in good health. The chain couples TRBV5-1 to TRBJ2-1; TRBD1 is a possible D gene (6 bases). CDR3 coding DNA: TGCGCCAGCAGCCCCAGGGGCTCCTACAATGAGCAGTTCTTC. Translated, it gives CASSPRGSYNEQFF.